This TCR beta chain derives from a study of T cells in localized non-small cell lung cancer. The CDR3 consists of 16 residues. Trimming removed 8 bases at V and 2 bases at J, with 22 bases between. As to this clone: Its antigen is not identified.

Study findings and constraints: Measurement of T cell clonality placed uninvolved adjacent lung highest, above the level in tumor. Median detection of top 100 tumor clones in adjacent lung was 57 clones. Increased T cell density in blood showed an association with longer overall survival. Sequencing involved a lone tumor region, leaving heterogeneity possible.

Profiled with immunoSEQ multiplex PCR; TCRdb holds only in-frame clones, not every one. The repertoire consists of about 1,900 clones, with approximately 24% occurring once and the leading ten covering roughly 15%. The clonotype originates from a woman between 40 and 69 years old with stage I lung adenocarcinoma. Source: normal lung tissue next to the tumor, taken before any cancer treatment. The chain links TRBV23-1 to TRBJ2-7, with a possible D match to TRBD1 (6 bases). TRBV23-1 qualifies as an ORF whose function is uncertain. This CDR3 reads CASVPGTRAGAYEQYF. In DNA form, the CDR3 reads TGCGCCAGCGTTCCCGGGACCAGGGCAGGGGCCTACGAGCAGTACTTC.